Listed here are 3 T cell receptor beta chains from one sample, sequenced in a study of T cells in localized non-small cell lung cancer. Sequencing used immunoSEQ multiplex PCR; TCRdb keeps in-frame clones, though not all of them. The sample consists of approximately 88,000 clones, approximately 91% of them appearing once. This material consisted of PBMCs, taken before any cancer treatment. The receptors come from a woman aged 35-75 years with stage II squamous cell lung carcinoma.

V usage is TRBV5-4 and J usage is TRBJ1-4; 7 nucleotides align to TRBD1. CDR1 and CDR2 from the germline V gene are SGHNT and YYREEE (reference sequence). With 5 bases clipped from V and 1 base from J, the junction kept 2 bases outside the gene matches. The CDR3 sequence is 14 residues long. CDR3 nucleotide sequence: TGTGCCAGCAGTGACAGGGAAACTAATGAAAAACTGTTTTTT. This translates into CASSDRETNEKLFF.

The chain couples TRBV5-4 to TRBJ1-5; D is undetermined. Germline CDR1 reads SGHNT; CDR2 reads YYREEE (reference sequence). The V end was cut by 1 base, the J end by 0 bases, with 5 bases between. The CDR3 has 14 residues. CDR3 amino acids: CASSLLNSNQPQHF. CDR3 sequence (DNA): TGTGCCAGCAGCTTGTTAAATAGCAATCAGCCCCAGCATTTT.

The chain combines TRBV28 with TRBJ1-4, with D perhaps matching TRBD1 (5 bases). V lost 5 bases to trimming and J lost 15 bases, with 13 bases between them. The CDR3 consists of 11 residues. Germline V gene sequence: CDR1 MDHEN, CDR2 SYDVKM. The CDR3 coding sequence is TGTGCCAGCAGTCCCCCGCCAGGGTTGTTTTTT. Amino acid sequence: CASSPPPGLFF. Drawing the rest from reference TRBV28 and TRBJ1-4, the complete variable domain is DVKVTQSSRYLVKRTGEKVFLECVQDMDHENMFWYRQDPGLGLRLIYFSYDVKMKEKGDIPEGYSVSREKKERFSLILESASTNQTSMYLCASSPPPGLFFGSGTQLSVL.